Listed here is a single T cell receptor beta chain. The antigen is undetermined. These data are taken from a study of graft-versus-host responses after intestinal transplantation. The overall study: Recipients obtained multivisceral, liver-intestinal, or isolated intestinal transplants. Recipients across the board were started on anti-thymocyte globulin induction, then kept on tacrolimus and steroids for around three years. Overall study findings and caveats: Recipient marrow held GvH clones, some first seen in ileum or blood.

This CDR3 region has 19 residues. The junction had 19 bases not matched to a gene; V was cut back by 0 bases and J by 7 bases. Per germline, CDR1 MGHRA and CDR2 YSYEKL. TCRdb's table, derived via immunoSEQ multiplex PCR, lists solely in-frame clones and lacks some. Among 80,000 to 90,000 clones, around 90% were seen once, and the ten largest hold 0.11%. Here the sequenced sample was unstimulated CD4+ T cells sorted from spleen or lymph node cells, taken before intestinal transplant. The chain couples TRBV4-1 to TRBJ2-5; 8 bases match TRBD2. This clonotype was sampled from a human donor who received an intestinal transplant. The CDR3 is CASSQDQASGLSWAWTQYF. In DNA, the CDR3 is TGCGCCAGCAGCCAAGATCAGGCTAGCGGGTTGAGCTGGGCTTGGACCCAGTACTTC.